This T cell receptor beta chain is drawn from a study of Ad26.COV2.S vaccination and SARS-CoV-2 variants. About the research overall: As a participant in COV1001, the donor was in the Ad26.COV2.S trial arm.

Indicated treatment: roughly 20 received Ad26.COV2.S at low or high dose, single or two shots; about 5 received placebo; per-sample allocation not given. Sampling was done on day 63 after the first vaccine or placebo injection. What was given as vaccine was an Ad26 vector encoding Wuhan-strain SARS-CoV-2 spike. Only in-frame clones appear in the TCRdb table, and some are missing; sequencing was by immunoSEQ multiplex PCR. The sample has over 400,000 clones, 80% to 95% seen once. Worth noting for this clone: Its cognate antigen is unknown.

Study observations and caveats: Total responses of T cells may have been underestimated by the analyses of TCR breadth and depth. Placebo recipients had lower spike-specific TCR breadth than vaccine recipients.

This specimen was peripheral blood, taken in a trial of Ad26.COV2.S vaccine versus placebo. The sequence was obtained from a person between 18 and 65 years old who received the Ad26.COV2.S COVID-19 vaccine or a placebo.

DNA of the CDR3: TGTGCCAGTCAGGGGTTTGGGGCCAACGTCCTGACTTTC. Translating it yields CASQGFGANVLTF. This chain links TRBV19 with TRBJ2-6; tentative D call: TRBD1 (6 bases). The CDR3 loop spans 13 amino acids. V was shortened by 8 bases and J by 3 bases, with 8 bases between the two germline ends. Per the germline V gene, CDR1 is LNHDA and CDR2 is SQIVND (reference sequence).